This T cell receptor (beta chain) was found in a study of T cell responses to AZD1222 COVID-19 vaccine. Study observations and caveats: Spike-wide coverage was observed for vaccine-associated CD4 TCRs, with dominant responses at 160-218 and 743-854. Donors, mostly white British, included more females; clonal diversity was possibly underestimated.

Method: immunoSEQ multiplex PCR; TCRdb's copy keeps in-frame clones and lacks some. The sample carries fewer than 120,000 clones, under 95% recorded once. For this clone: The antigen is not known.

This TCR was sampled from an adult in good health. The material sequenced was peripheral blood, taken on day 0 of AZD1222 vaccination.

The CDR3 sequence: CASSLGDQPQHF. CDR3 nucleotide sequence: TGTGCCAGCAGCTTGGGTGATCAGCCCCAGCATTTT. The J gene is TRBJ1-5, the V gene TRBV5-6; D ambiguous. This CDR3 comprises 12 residues. V was pared by 0 bases and J by 5 bases, with 3 bases between. Germline loops: CDR1 SGHDT, CDR2 YYEEEE.